The clone carrying this T cell receptor (beta chain) was seen many times. Its antigen is currently unknown. TCRdb fed the 5' RACE reads into MiXCR, producing one record per CDR3 protein. The profile shows approximately 250,000 distinct CDR3 sequences, 5.2% of them singletons. This sample stems from a study of T cells after yellow fever vaccination. Overall study findings and caveats: The CD4 and CD8 compartments had a small share of their clonotypes in common.

V was clipped by 4 bases and J by 3 bases, with 7 bases between them. Germline loops: CDR1 DFQATT, CDR2 SNEGSKA (reference sequence). The CDR3 is 12 amino acids. The starting material was CD4+ T cells sorted from PBMCs, obtained on the day of the yellow fever booster vaccination. This sequence originates from a man aged 18 to 29 who received the YFV17D yellow fever vaccine. This chain links TRBV20-1 with TRBJ1-5, with no clear D. This chain's CDR3 is CSANRPNQPQHF. Written as DNA, the CDR3 is TGCAGTGCTAACCGGCCCAATCAGCCCCAGCATTTT.